The rows below give T cell receptor beta chains drawn from one sample of a study of cytomegalovirus exposure and HLA in healthy donors. Clones were read by immunoSEQ multiplex PCR, and TCRdb kept only the in-frame ones, dropping some. The data hold about 81,000 clones, with more than 60% observed a single time. Input material: PBMCs. The receptors derive from a man aged 50-60 years in good health and CMV-seropositive. Each CDR3 is given with its conserved first and last residue. The D gene is left open where the match is weak. For some rows the clone size is stated as once, few or many, or as a class when expanded; others skip it.

cdr3_nt: TGTGCCAGCAGCCAAGCCTCGTCCGTCTACGAGCAGTACTTC
cdr3_aa: CASSQASSVYEQYF
j_call: TRBJ2-7
clone_size: NA
d_call: NA
v_call: TRBV4-2

cdr3_nt: TGTGCCAGTAGTATATCTCTGGACAGGGTATACGAGCAGTACTTC
cdr3_aa: CASSISLDRVYEQYF
j_call: TRBJ2-7
clone_size: NA
d_call: TRBD1
v_call: TRBV19

cdr3_nt: TGCGCCAGCAGTCCCTACGGACTAGCGGCAGATACGCAGTATTTT
cdr3_aa: CASSPYGLAADTQYF
j_call: TRBJ2-3
clone_size: once
d_call: TRBD2
v_call: TRBV4-1

cdr3_nt: TGCGCCAGCAGCTTGGAAGCGGACAGGGGGAGAAACGAGCAGTACTTC
cdr3_aa: CASSLEADRGRNEQYF
j_call: TRBJ2-7
clone_size: NA
d_call: TRBD1
v_call: TRBV5-1

cdr3_nt: TGTGCCACCAGCAGAGAACTAGCGGGACTCTACGAGCAGTACTTC
cdr3_aa: CATSRELAGLYEQYF
j_call: TRBJ2-7
clone_size: NA
d_call: TRBD2
v_call: TRBV15

cdr3_nt: TGTGCCTGGGGGCGTTTGGGCAATCAGCCCCAGCATTTT
cdr3_aa: CAWGRLGNQPQHF
j_call: TRBJ1-5
clone_size: NA
d_call: NA
v_call: TRBV30

cdr3_nt: TGTGCAAGTCGCTTACTGACAGGTTGGTACGAGCAGTACTTC
cdr3_aa: CASRLLTGWYEQYF
j_call: TRBJ2-7
clone_size: NA
d_call: NA
v_call: TRBV12-2

cdr3_nt: TGTGCCAGCAGCTCTAGCGGGATGGCCCAGCAGTACTTC
cdr3_aa: CASSSSGMAQQYF
j_call: TRBJ2-7
clone_size: NA
d_call: TRBD2
v_call: TRBV7-2

cdr3_nt: TGTGCCTGGAGTGTACGTTGGGAGCGGGAGGTCTACGAGCAGTACTTC
cdr3_aa: CAWSVRWEREVYEQYF
j_call: TRBJ2-7
clone_size: NA
d_call: TRBD2
v_call: TRBV30

cdr3_nt: TGTGCCACCAGGACTGGGAGGGCCAACAATGAGCAGTTCTTC
cdr3_aa: CATRTGRANNEQFF
j_call: TRBJ2-1
clone_size: NA
d_call: TRBD2
v_call: TRBV19

cdr3_nt: TGTGCCAGTAGGAGTTTAACAGGGGCTGGGGCCAACGTCCTGACTTTC
cdr3_aa: CASRSLTGAGANVLTF
j_call: TRBJ2-6
clone_size: few
d_call: TRBD1
v_call: TRBV19

cdr3_nt: TGTGCCAGCAGTGAGTCTAGCGGGACTTACGAGCAGTACTTC
cdr3_aa: CASSESSGTYEQYF
j_call: TRBJ2-7
clone_size: NA
d_call: TRBD2
v_call: TRBV2